This T cell receptor (beta chain) came from a study of long-term antiretroviral therapy in people with HIV. Findings of the study overall: Clones showing expansion before ART dominated the repertoire at all time points.

Notes on this clone: Its antigen remains unknown.

The assay used was immunoSEQ (version v3.0), run at survey level. Per-sample targets for sequencing were roughly 35,000-50,000 T-cell genomes. Generated by immunoSEQ multiplex PCR, the TCRdb table keeps only in-frame clones and is missing some. In the table there are some 6,000 clones, 60% to 85% of which are singletons. CDR3 size: 15 residues. The germline V gene encodes CDR1 LNHNV and CDR2 YYDKDF (reference sequence). V dropped 1 base and J dropped 7 bases, with 11 bases sitting between them. The chain has TRBV15 and TRBJ1-6, with D perhaps matching TRBD1 (5 bases). The TCR originated in a man aged 40-49 years with HIV. Source: unsorted PBMCs, taken 0.5 years before starting antiretroviral therapy. CDR3 sequence reads: CATSRGGDRNSPLHF. CDR3 nucleotide sequence: TGTGCCACCAGCAGAGGAGGAGACAGAAATTCACCCCTCCACTTT. Full variable domain (outside the CDR3, taken from reference TRBV15 and TRBJ1-6): DAMVIQNPRYQVTQFGKPVTLSCSQTLNHNVMYWYQQKSSQAPKLLFHYYDKDFNNEADTPDNFQSRRPNTSFCFLDIRSPGLGDTAMYLCATSRGGDRNSPLHFGNGTRLTVT.